Given below is one TCR beta chain in context. This clonotype was detected many times. Its antigen specificity is not known. No much larger clone exists at a distance of one base, and base qualities are not known. The sample comes from a study of response to subunit inactivated influenza vaccine (dated by TCRdb to the late 2010s). General notes on the study: The study used deep quantitative T cell receptor repertoire profiling to track responses to a trivalent subunit inactivated influenza vaccine.

A distance of 9 bases separates the germline ends of V and J, which lose 0 bases and 4 bases respectively. CDR1 and CDR2, per the germline V gene, are SGHTA and FQGNSA. Inclusive of the bounding cysteine and phenylalanine, the CDR3 is 15 residues long. The read is trimmed to its CDR3 DNA, 45 bases read in frame from base 1. Library prep was done by RT-PCR. Sequencing used an Illumina HiSeq 2500. TCRdb applied fastp at Q25 and MiXCR to the public reads, then kept only in-frame beta chains. Each CDR3 protein gets just one entry, which takes the most common genes and DNA from the rows behind it. The sample table holds more than 450,000 distinct CDR3 sequences, of which over 9.5% were seen once. The ten top clones hold 9.5% to 13% of the sample. On the study overall, not on this receptor specifically: According to the authors, only a limited number of new T cells may be recruited by each seasonal influenza vaccination.

The source is a man between 50 and 59 years old who received an inactivated influenza vaccine. Donor details come from another sample of the same person, matched by shared clones. The receptor chain draws on TRBV7-2 and TRBJ2-2, with a tentative D gene TRBD2 over 6 matching bases. The sample consisted of PBMCs from blood, taken on the day of vaccination. The DNA is as follows: TGTGCCAGCAGCTTAGCGCACGGGGGCACCGGGGAGCTGTTTTTT. It specifies CASSLAHGGTGELFF.